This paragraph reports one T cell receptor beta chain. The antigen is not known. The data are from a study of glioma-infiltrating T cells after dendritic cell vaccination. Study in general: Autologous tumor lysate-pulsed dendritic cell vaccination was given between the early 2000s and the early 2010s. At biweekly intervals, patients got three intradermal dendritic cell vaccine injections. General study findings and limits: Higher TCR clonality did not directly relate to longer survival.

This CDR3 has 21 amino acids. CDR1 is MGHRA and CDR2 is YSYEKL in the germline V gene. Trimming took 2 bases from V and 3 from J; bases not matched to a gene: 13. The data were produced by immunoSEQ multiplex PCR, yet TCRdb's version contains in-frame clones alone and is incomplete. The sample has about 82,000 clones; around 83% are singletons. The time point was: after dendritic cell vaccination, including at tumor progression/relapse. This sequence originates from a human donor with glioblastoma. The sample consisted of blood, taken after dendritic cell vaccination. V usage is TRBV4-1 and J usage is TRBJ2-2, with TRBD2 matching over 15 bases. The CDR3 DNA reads TGCGCCAGCAGCCAACCCCCCCCCGGACTAGCGGGGGGGCCGGACACCGGGGAGCTGTTTTTT. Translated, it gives CASSQPPPGLAGGPDTGELFF.